This T cell receptor (beta chain) was sequenced during a study of shared clonotypes between healthy human individuals. It was CD45RO-negative cells, positively selected for CCR7, that made up naive CD8 cells, with terminally differentiated effector memory CD45RA+ cells excluded. Adult Caucasians living in Nashville, Tennessee made up all of the donors. Methods used by the authors: For the immunoSEQ data, sequences were junction-only without quality scores, so filtering differed. Data came from immunoSEQ multiplex PCR; TCRdb stores just in-frame clones and leaves some out. That table is the source of V, J and clone size, and D and trimming were worked out from the DNA. This sample yields fewer than 850,000 clones, of which about 96% are seen a single time; around 0.21% belongs to the top ten. Germline V lookup: CDR1 MNHNS, CDR2 SASEGT. V shed 1 base and J shed 9 bases, with 13 bases lying between them. The CDR3 is 14 residues long.

The V gene is TRBV6-1, the J gene TRBJ2-1, with TRBD1 as a possible D gene (6 bases). The source is a man aged 25-40 years in good health. The sample was naive CD8+ T cells sorted from blood. CDR3 protein: CASSEDPLGGEQFF. The CDR3 nucleotides read TGTGCCAGCAGTGAAGACCCACTAGGGGGTGAGCAGTTCTTC.